The TCR beta chain under discussion was sequenced for a study of blood T cell repertoires in COVID-19. Study context: Sites in the United States, Italy and Spain provided acute and convalescent COVID-19 samples. PBMCs, B-cell-depleted T cells, or T cells were the source of the cDNA or gDNA that made up the material.

This table comes from immunoSEQ multiplex PCR, and its TCRdb copy is limited to in-frame clones, with some not included. The sample holds 410,000 or so clones, 89% seen once. The CDR3 sequence is 14 residues long. Germline V gene sequence: CDR1 SGHRS, CDR2 YFSETQ. After removal of 0 bases from V and 4 bases from J, the junction contained 2 bases not matched to a gene. Seattle's enrolled individuals joined amid active infection and were then monitored longitudinally. The receptor comes from a woman in her forties with COVID-19, enrolled during active disease. Sequencing used peripheral blood. V is TRBV5-1 and J is TRBJ2-7, with 9 bases aligning to TRBD2. The CDR3 bases are TGCGCCAGCAGCTTGGGACTAGCGGTTTACGAGCAGTACTTC. Its translation: CASSLGLAVYEQYF. The full variable domain, with the rest looked up from reference TRBV5-1 and TRBJ2-7, is KAGVTQTPRYLIKTRGQQVTLSCSPISGHRSVSWYQQTPGQGLQFLFEYFSETQRNKGNFPGRFSGRQFSNSRSEMNVSTLELGDSALYLCASSLGLAVYEQYFGPGTRLTVT.